This entry features one TCR beta chain sequence. The source of the sample is a study of blood T cell repertoires in COVID-19. Germline V CDR1 and CDR2: MNHEY, SVGEGT. This CDR3 comprises 14 residues. V lost 5 bases, J lost 4 bases, and 12 bases lay in between. In the study's own analysis: Amplified reference gene primers provided the basis for estimating nucleated cell counts. Sequencing was performed with immunoSEQ multiplex PCR; in TCRdb, only in-frame clones are kept and a portion is missing. That table gives V, J and clone size, and the DNA gave D and trimming. This table holds some 200,000 clones, roughly four fifths found once.

This chain links TRBV6-2 or TRBV6-3 with TRBJ1-3; perhaps TRBD1 as D (6 bases). This TCR came from a man aged 40-49 years who had recovered from COVID-19. The sequencing sample was made of PBMCs or T cells enriched from blood (not recorded which). The CDR3: CASSAGTPGNTIYF. The CDR3 DNA reads as TGTGCCAGCAGTGCCGGGACACCGGGAAACACCATATATTTT.